The source of this T cell receptor (beta chain) is a study of technical replicates of blood from four donors. Assay: immunoSEQ multiplex PCR; the TCRdb copy retains only in-frame clones and omits some. The sample holds tens of thousands of clones; roughly 90% are singletons and the top ten take 4.6%. The sample taken for sequencing was PBMCs. The clonotype was recovered from a human donor in good health. Some clones in this sample may be carry-over from other donors' samples.

CDR3 DNA: TGTGCCAGCAGCTTGGTGGACAGGGGGCTACGGCATGGCTACACCTTC. This sequence encodes CASSLVDRGLRHGYTF. This chain links TRBV7-6 with TRBJ1-2; the match to TRBD1 covers 11 bases. Trimming at V came to 3 bases and at J to 6 bases, leaving 9 bases not matched to a gene. The CDR3 totals 16 residues. Germline values: CDR1 SGHVS, CDR2 FNYEAQ.